Presented here are 10 T cell receptor beta chains from one specimen sequenced in a study of control samples from healthy donors and cancer patients. The table came from immunoSEQ multiplex PCR; TCRdb's copy has only in-frame clones and leaves some out. The sample carries under 200,000 clones, approximately 96% recorded once. What was sequenced was blood. Receptor source: a woman aged 25 to 39 in good health.

The chain links TRBV7-8 to TRBJ1-3; unclear D gene. The CDR3 is 15 amino acids. In germline, CDR1 is SGHVS, CDR2 FQNEAQ. V was shortened by 5 bases and J by 0 bases, with 11 bases between the two germline ends. The CDR3 sequence: CASSSRDSSGNTIYF. The CDR3 region has the DNA TGTGCCAGCAGCAGTCGGGATTCCTCTGGAAACACCATATATTTT. The entire variable domain, with the rest obtained from reference TRBV7-8 and TRBJ1-3, is as follows: GAGVSQSPRYKVAKRGQDVALRCDPISGHVSLFWYQQALGQGPEFLTYFQNEAQLDKSGLPSDRFFAERPEGSVSTLKIQRTQQEDSAVYLCASSSRDSSGNTIYFGEGSWLTVV.

The rearrangement links TRBV5-1 to TRBJ1-2; tentatively, D is TRBD1 (5 bases). Germline lookup yields CDR1 SGHRS and CDR2 YFSETQ. Trimming took off 0 bases at V and 4 bases at J, with 13 bases between the two ends. The CDR3 extends over 15 amino acids. CDR3 in amino acids: CASSLGLEGFYGYTF. CDR3 DNA: TGCGCCAGCAGCTTGGGGCTTGAGGGGTTCTATGGCTACACCTTC.

V gene TRBV29-1 combines with J gene TRBJ1-1, with D perhaps TRBD1 (6 bases). Deletions cut 5 bases from V and 6 bases from J, with 10 bases between. In germline, CDR1 is SQVTM, CDR2 ANQGSEA. CDR3 length: 11 residues. The CDR3 reads CSVRGTPEAFF. The CDR3 nucleotides are TGCAGCGTTCGAGGGACACCTGAAGCTTTCTTT.

CDR3: CAISEGIGGNYGYTF. The CDR3 coding sequence is TGTGCCATCAGTGAGGGAATAGGGGGTAACTATGGCTACACCTTC. The chain combines TRBV10-3 with TRBJ1-2; tentative D call: TRBD1 (6 bases). Trimming removed 2 bases from V and 1 base from J, with 11 bases in between. CDR3 length equals 15 residues. Germline-derived CDR1 and CDR2 are ENHRY and SYGVKD.

The chain carries TRBV5-4 and TRBJ2-7, with D maybe TRBD1 (6 bases). The CDR3 runs to 17 residues. Germline V gene lookup returns CDR1 SGHNT and CDR2 YYREEE (reference sequence). The ends were cut back, 1 base at V and 1 base at J, with 18 bases in the middle. CDR3 DNA: TGTGCCAGCAGCTTGTTTCCGGGACAAACTGTATCCTACGAGCAGTACTTC. Its translation is CASSLFPGQTVSYEQYF.

This chain connects TRBV18 to TRBJ2-7; 10 bases align to TRBD1. Losses at the gene ends were 2 bases for V and 5 bases for J; bases not matched to a gene: 6. CDR3 length: 15 residues. The V gene's germline CDR1 is KGHSH and CDR2 LQKENI. The CDR3 reads CASSPWGTGVDEQYF. Here the CDR3 DNA reads TGTGCCAGCTCACCATGGGGGACAGGGGTAGACGAGCAGTACTTC. Full variable domain (rest looked up from reference TRBV18 and TRBJ2-7): NAGVMQNPRHLVRRRGQEARLRCSPMKGHSHVYWYRQLPEEGLKFMVYLQKENIIDESGMPKERFSAEFPKEGPSILRIQQVVRGDSAAYFCASSPWGTGVDEQYFGPGTRLTVT.

The V and J genes are TRBV6-1 and TRBJ1-5; unclear D gene. The germline V gene encodes CDR1 MNHNS and CDR2 SASEGT. V shed 2 bases and J shed 0 bases, with 14 bases lying between them. The CDR3 covers 17 residues. The CDR3 sequence: CASSEQPTLGSNQPQHF. Written as DNA, the CDR3 is TGTGCCAGCAGTGAACAGCCGACCTTAGGTAGCAATCAGCCCCAGCATTTT.

The J gene is TRBJ1-4, the V gene TRBV6-6, with 7 nucleotides matching TRBD1. Germline V gene lookup returns CDR1 MNHNY and CDR2 SVGAGI (reference sequence). The trim removed 6 bases at V and 7 bases at J, leaving 11 bases unmatched. The CDR3 sequence is 15 residues long. CDR3 coding DNA: TGTGCCAGCAGGCCCGACAGGGCAGGGGCTGAAAAACTGTTTTTT. This codes for CASRPDRAGAEKLFF.

The rearrangement uses TRBV7-3 and TRBJ2-7; D perhaps matches TRBD2 (5 bases). Trimming left V 5 bases short and J 6 bases short, with 11 bases between. Per germline, CDR1 SGHTA and CDR2 FQGTGA. The CDR3 loop spans 12 amino acids. CDR3 nucleotides: TGTGCCAGCAGCCCGGGGAGTGGCGAGCAGTACTTC. It yields the protein CASSPGSGEQYF.

The chain employs TRBV7-9 and TRBJ1-5; 10 bases agree with TRBD1. CDR1 and CDR2 from the germline V gene are SEHNR and FQNEAQ (reference sequence). There are 19 residues in the CDR3. With 0 bases clipped from V and 0 bases from J, the junction kept 8 bases outside the gene matches. CDR3: CASSLAVTGGIGSNQPQHF. In DNA form, the CDR3 reads TGTGCCAGCAGCTTAGCCGTGACAGGGGGCATAGGTAGCAATCAGCCCCAGCATTTT. The full variable domain, with the rest looked up from reference TRBV7-9 and TRBJ1-5, is DTGVSQNPRHKITKRGQNVTFRCDPISEHNRLYWYRQTLGQGPEFLTYFQNEAQLEKSRLLSDRFSAERPKGSFSTLEIQRTEQGDSAMYLCASSLAVTGGIGSNQPQHFGDGTRLSIL.